A single sample is the source of the 15 T cell receptor beta chains below, sequenced in a study of blood T cell repertoires in COVID-19. Assay: immunoSEQ multiplex PCR; the TCRdb copy retains only in-frame clones and omits some. The sample lists about 220,000 clones, roughly 81% occurring once. Input material: peripheral blood. These receptors came from a middle-aged man who had recovered from COVID-19.

The rearrangement joins TRBV5-6 to TRBJ1-4; D gene ambiguous. The germline CDR1 and CDR2 sequences are SGHDT and YYEEEE. The CDR3 has 14 amino acids. Trimming left V 1 base short and J 4 bases short, with 8 bases between. The CDR3 DNA reads as TGTGCCAGCAGCTTGATTGGTAGTAATGAAAAACTGTTTTTT. Its translation is CASSLIGSNEKLFF.

This sequence joins TRBV19 and TRBJ1-1; D is unresolved. The V gene lost 4 bases and the J gene lost 4 bases, with 10 bases spanning the gap. This CDR3 region has 13 residues. From germline, CDR1 is LNHDA and CDR2 SQIVND (reference sequence). The CDR3 DNA is TGTGCCAGTAGTAGCCAGGTGGGCACTGAAGCTTTCTTT. This gives the protein CASSSQVGTEAFF.

The chain is built from TRBV3-1 (or the pseudogene TRBV3-2) and TRBJ2-3; 11 nucleotides line up with TRBD2. The CDR3 runs to 16 residues. With 4 bases clipped from V and 2 bases from J, the junction kept 5 bases outside the gene matches. CDR1 and CDR2 from the germline V gene are LGHDT and YNNKEL (reference sequence). CDR3 region: CASSRLTSGTTDTQYF. Here the CDR3 DNA reads TGTGCCAGCAGCCGCCTGACTAGCGGGACCACAGATACGCAGTATTTT.

In its sample, this clone was seen a few times. The chain is built from TRBV27 and TRBJ2-1, with 11 bases aligning to TRBD2. The CDR3 runs to 17 residues. Germline V gene lookup returns CDR1 MNHEY and CDR2 SMNVEV (reference sequence). Trimming removed 2 bases from V and 6 bases from J; junction bases left unmatched: 9. CDR3 nucleotide sequence: TGTGCCAGCAGTTTAACGGGACTAGCGGCCAACAGCAATGAGCAGTTCTTC. Translated, it gives CASSLTGLAANSNEQFF.

This sequence joins TRBV4-2 and TRBJ2-2; 10 bases are shared with TRBD2. The CDR3 sequence is 17 residues long. V trimming: 0 bases; J trimming: 5 bases; junction bases outside the gene matches: 6. Germline CDR1 reads LGHNA; CDR2 reads YNFKEQ. In DNA, the CDR3 is TGTGCCAGCAGCCAAGAGCTAGCGGGAGTTGTTACCGGGGAGCTGTTTTTT. This sequence encodes CASSQELAGVVTGELFF.

The chain carries TRBV27 and TRBJ2-2, with D maybe TRBD2 (7 bases). This CDR3 has 18 residues. V shed 5 bases and J shed 2 bases, with 21 bases lying between them. The germline CDR1 and CDR2 sequences are MNHEY and SMNVEV (reference sequence). CDR3 sequence (DNA): TGTGCCAGCAGTCTTCCAAGGGGGGCTAGCGGAAACACCGGGGAGCTGTTTTTT. Translated: CASSLPRGASGNTGELFF.

This chain joins TRBV5-1 and TRBJ2-7; no reliable D call. The CDR3 contains 13 residues. V lost 4 bases to trimming and J lost 2 bases, with 10 bases between them. Germline CDR1 is SGHRS and CDR2 is YFSETQ. The CDR3 region is CASSTDNAYEQYF. The CDR3 DNA sequence: TGCGCCAGCAGCACTGATAACGCCTACGAGCAGTACTTC.

The V call is TRBV7-2, the J call TRBJ2-7; possible D gene TRBD1, 7 bases. The germline V gene encodes CDR1 SGHTA and CDR2 FQGNSA. The CDR3 sequence is 15 residues long. Trimming left V 11 bases short and J 2 bases short, with 22 bases between. CDR3 in amino acids: CAEGASSGYTYEQYF. For the CDR3, the DNA is TGTGCCGAGGGGGCTAGTAGCGGCTATACCTACGAGCAGTACTTC. The full variable domain, completed using reference TRBV7-2 and TRBJ2-7, is GAGVSQSPSNKVTEKGKDVELRCDPISGHTALYWYRQSLGQGLEFLIYFQGNSAPDKSGLPSDRFSAERTGGSVSTLTIQRTQQEDSAVYLCAEGASSGYTYEQYFGPGTRLTVT.

The chain joins TRBV5-1 to TRBJ2-3, with 8 bases identical to TRBD2. The V segment lost 3 bases and the J segment 3 bases; nucleotides outside the gene matches: 6. Per the germline V gene, CDR1 is SGHRS and CDR2 is YFSETQ. The CDR3 runs 15 residues. CDR3 region: CASSSTAGGTDTQYF. CDR3 DNA sequence: TGCGCCAGCAGCTCGACGGCGGGAGGAACAGATACGCAGTATTTT.

The chain is built from TRBV3-1 (or the pseudogene TRBV3-2) and TRBJ1-1, with D perhaps matching TRBD1 (6 bases). The CDR3 has 12 amino acids. V was pared by 3 bases and J by 8 bases, with 10 bases between. Germline V gives CDR1 LGHDT, CDR2 YNNKEL (reference sequence). Here the CDR3 DNA reads TGTGCCAGCAGCCAGGGGGGGGCCGAAGCTTTCTTT. Protein: CASSQGGAEAFF.

This sequence joins TRBV13 and TRBJ2-1; D is uncertain. Germline assignment: CDR1 PRHDT and CDR2 FYEKMQ (reference sequence). Trimming took 0 bases from V and 15 from J, leaving 21 bases between them. This CDR3 is built from 15 residues. The CDR3 nucleotides are TGTGCCAGCAGCTTAGGAAACGAGGTCCCTCGTACGATGTTCTTC. Translating gives CASSLGNEVPRTMFF.

Here the CDR3 reads CASSPPAGNEQFF. Written as DNA, the CDR3 is TGTGCCAGCTCACCACCGGCGGGAAATGAGCAGTTCTTC. The chain recombines TRBV18 with TRBJ2-1; TRBD2 is a possible D gene (6 bases). There are 13 residues in the CDR3. V lost 0 bases and J lost 7, with 7 bases in between. Germline lookup yields CDR1 KGHSH and CDR2 LQKENI.

This chain links TRBV2 with TRBJ2-5; D is perhaps TRBD1 (6 bases). Deletions cut 5 bases from V and 5 bases from J, with 15 bases between. This CDR3 is built from 14 residues. Germline loops: CDR1 SNHLY, CDR2 FYNNEI. CDR3: CASSFLGGRETQYF. The DNA for the CDR3 is TGTGCCAGCAGTTTCCTAGGGGGTCGGGAGACCCAGTACTTC.

The rearrangement links TRBV9 to TRBJ1-4; 9 bases map to TRBD1. Trimming at V came to 3 bases and at J to 7 bases, leaving 4 bases not matched to a gene. CDR3 length equals 14 residues. Looked up from germline, CDR1 is SGDLS and CDR2 is YYNGEE. CDR3 nucleotides: TGTGCCAGCAGCGCCCGGGACAGGGTTGAAAAACTGTTTTTT. It is translated as CASSARDRVEKLFF.

V usage is TRBV5-4 and J usage is TRBJ1-1; 8 bases fit TRBD1. Per germline, CDR1 SGHNT and CDR2 YYREEE (reference sequence). Germline trimming cut 3 bases from V and 0 bases from J; bases unmatched to any gene: 10. CDR3 length: 17 amino acids. CDR3 in DNA: TGTGCCAGCAGCTCTCCAGGGGGCCCAGCCTTGAACACTGAAGCTTTCTTT. Translation: CASSSPGGPALNTEAFF.